This note documents a single T cell receptor (beta chain) sequence. Antigen specificity is unknown. After constant-region reverse-primer amplification, full-length variable regions underwent semi-nested PCR with Nested Universal Primer A. TCRdb reprocessed the 5' RACE reads with MiXCR, giving one entry per CDR3 protein. The table lists about 40,000 distinct CDR3 sequences, 22% of them singletons. General observations from the study: Tumor Treg TCRs overlapped most with tumor naive CD4+ cells.

Cells sorted as Tregs were CD4+, CD25+ and CD127-/low. V shed 9 bases, J shed 2 bases, and the junction held 15 bases outside the gene matches. The CDR3 totals 17 residues. Germline V lookup: CDR1 MNHEY, CDR2 SMNVEV (reference sequence). The sample taken for sequencing was Tregs sorted from a lymph node. V gene TRBV27 combines with J gene TRBJ2-2; TRBD2 matches 7 bases. The sequence was obtained from a female donor with breast cancer. As DNA, the CDR3 is TGTGCCAGAGATCAGGAGGCTAGCGGAGATAACACCGGGGAGCTGTTTTTT. It encodes CARDQEASGDNTGELFF.